This T cell receptor beta chain appears in the sequencing data of a study of cytomegalovirus exposure and HLA in healthy donors. Points from the study as a whole: Prediction of most subjects' HLA-A and HLA-B alleles by TCR beta sequences was reportedly accurate.

PCR was performed using 60 Vbeta and 13 Jbeta primers. The repertoire was sequenced with immunoSEQ multiplex PCR; TCRdb's copy has only in-frame clones and lacks some. The sample consists of some 200,000 clones, 75% to 80% of them appearing once. This clone showed up just a few times. Its specificity is unknown. Sequencing input: PBMCs. The TCR was taken from a man between 18 and 35 years old in good health and CMV-seronegative.

CDR3 DNA sequence: TGCGCCAGCAGCTTGGCCGTGCAGGGGGCTGCTGGCTACACCTTC. This encodes CASSLAVQGAAGYTF. V is TRBV5-1 and J is TRBJ1-2, with 8 nucleotides matching TRBD1. After removal of 0 bases from V and 7 bases from J, the junction contained 8 bases not matched to a gene. CDR1 SGHRS and CDR2 YFSETQ come from the germline V gene. The CDR3 consists of 15 residues.